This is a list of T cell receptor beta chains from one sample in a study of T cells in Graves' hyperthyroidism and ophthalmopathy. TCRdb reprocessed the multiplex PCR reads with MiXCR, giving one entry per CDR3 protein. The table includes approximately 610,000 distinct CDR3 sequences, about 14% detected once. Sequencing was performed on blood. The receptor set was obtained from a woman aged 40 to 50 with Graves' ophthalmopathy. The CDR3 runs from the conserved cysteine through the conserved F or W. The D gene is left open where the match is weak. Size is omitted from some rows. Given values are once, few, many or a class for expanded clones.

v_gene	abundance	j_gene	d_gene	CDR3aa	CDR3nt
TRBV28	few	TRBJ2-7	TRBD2	CASSLVTSGLFSSYEQYF	TGTGCCAGCAGTCTCGTGACTAGCGGACTCTTTAGCTCCTACGAGCAGTACTTC
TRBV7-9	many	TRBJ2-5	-	CASSLGNSYQETQYF	TGTGCCAGCAGCTTGGGGAATTCGTACCAAGAGACCCAGTACTTC
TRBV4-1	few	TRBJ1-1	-	CASSQDVLNTEAFF	TGCGCCAGCAGCCAAGACGTCCTGAACACTGAAGCTTTCTTT
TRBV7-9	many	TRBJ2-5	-	CASSIIPEETQYF	TGTGCCAGCAGCATTATACCAGAGGAGACCCAGTACTTC
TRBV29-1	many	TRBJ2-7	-	CSVTLRNEQYF	TGCAGCGTTACTCTCAGGAACGAGCAGTACTTC
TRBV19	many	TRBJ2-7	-	CASSIGSVVTYEQYF	TGTGCCAGTAGTATTGGGTCTGTCGTAACCTACGAGCAGTACTTC
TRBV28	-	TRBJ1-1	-	CASSSRITASMNTEAFF	TGTGCCAGCAGTTCCCGAATCACTGCAAGCATGAACACTGAAGCTTTCTTT
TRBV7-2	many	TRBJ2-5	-	CASSLAVAGTQYF	TGTGCCAGCAGCTTAGCAGTCGCAGGGACCCAGTACTTC
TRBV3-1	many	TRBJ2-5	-	CASSPTSGGGETQYF	TGTGCCAGCAGCCCAACCAGCGGAGGGGGGGAGACCCAGTACTTC
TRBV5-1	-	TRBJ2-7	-	CASSHVGSGSYEQYF	TGCGCCAGCAGCCACGTTGGTTCGGGATCCTACGAGCAGTACTTC
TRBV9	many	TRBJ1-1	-	CASSVAGNGGGTEAFF	TGTGCCAGCAGCGTAGCAGGGAACGGGGGGGGAACTGAAGCTTTCTTT
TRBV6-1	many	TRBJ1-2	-	CASSQYPSGVNYGYTF	TGTGCCAGCAGCCAATACCCTTCCGGAGTAAACTATGGCTACACCTTC
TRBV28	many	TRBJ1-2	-	CASSLGGTGLGYTF	TGTGCCAGCAGCCTAGGGGGAACAGGACTCGGCTACACCTTC
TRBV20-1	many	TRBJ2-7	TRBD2	CSATSLAGETYEQYF	TGCAGTGCCACTAGTTTAGCGGGAGAAACCTACGAGCAGTACTTC
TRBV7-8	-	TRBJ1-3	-	CASSLPQGGGNTIYF	TGTGCCAGCAGCTTACCCCAAGGAGGCGGAAACACCATATATTTT
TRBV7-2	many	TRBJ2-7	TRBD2	CASSLQAGGDEQYF	TGTGCCAGCAGCTTACAAGCGGGAGGGGACGAGCAGTACTTC
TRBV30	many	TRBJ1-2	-	CAWSPSFGGYTF	TGTGCCTGGTCCCCCTCGTTTGGAGGCTACACCTTC
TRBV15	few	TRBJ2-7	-	CATSRDKGGGSYEQYF	TGTGCCACCAGCAGAGATAAGGGCGGCGGCTCCTACGAGCAGTACTTC
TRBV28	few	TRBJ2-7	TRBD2	CASSLRVGTKVTYEQYF	TGTGCCAGCAGTTTACGCGTCGGGACTAAAGTTACCTACGAGCAGTACTTC
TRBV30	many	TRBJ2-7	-	CAWTAWSSYEQYF	TGTGCCTGGACTGCTTGGAGCTCCTACGAGCAGTACTTC
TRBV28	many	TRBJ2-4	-	CAGELAKNIQYF	TGTGCCGGCGAGTTAGCCAAAAACATTCAGTACTTC
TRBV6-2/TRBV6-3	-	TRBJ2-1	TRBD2	CATGDYFYNEQFF	TGTGCCACCGGGGACTACTTCTACAATGAGCAGTTCTTC
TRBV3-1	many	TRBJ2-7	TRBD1	CASSQGQGFRYEQYF	TGTGCCAGCAGCCAAGGACAGGGGTTCCGGTACGAGCAGTACTTC
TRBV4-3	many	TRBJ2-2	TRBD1	CASSQGTGNTGELFF	TGCGCCAGCAGCCAGGGGACAGGGAACACCGGGGAGCTGTTTTTT
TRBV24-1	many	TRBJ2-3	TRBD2	CATSDPSTSGGFRPDTQYF	TGTGCCACCAGTGACCCTTCGACTAGCGGGGGTTTTCGTCCAGATACGCAGTATTTT
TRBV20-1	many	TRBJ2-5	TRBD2	CSAGRGSETQYF	TGCAGTGCTGGTCGCGGGAGTGAGACCCAGTACTTC
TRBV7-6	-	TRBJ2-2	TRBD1	CASSFGQGSTGELFF	TGTGCCAGCAGCTTCGGACAGGGGTCGACCGGGGAGCTGTTTTTT
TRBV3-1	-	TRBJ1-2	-	CASSQGEFAGSDYGYTF	TGTGCCAGCAGCCAAGGGGAATTCGCAGGGTCGGACTATGGCTACACCTTC
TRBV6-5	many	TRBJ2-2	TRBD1	CASSFTGAGELFF	TGTGCCAGCAGTTTCACAGGGGCCGGGGAGCTGTTTTTT
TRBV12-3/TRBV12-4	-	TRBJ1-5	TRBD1	CTSRRTGGGNQPQHF	TGTACCAGCAGACGTACAGGGGGGGGCAATCAGCCCCAGCATTTT
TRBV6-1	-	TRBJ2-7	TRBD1	CASRKTGDNEQYF	TGTGCCAGCAGAAAGACAGGGGACAACGAGCAGTACTTC
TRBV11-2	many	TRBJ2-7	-	CASRVIGGYEQYF	TGTGCCAGCAGGGTCATCGGAGGCTACGAGCAGTACTTC
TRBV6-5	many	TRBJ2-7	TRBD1	CASSRRLGTASYEQYF	TGTGCCAGCAGTCGTCGCCTGGGGACAGCTTCCTACGAGCAGTACTTC
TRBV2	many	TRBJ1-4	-	CASERIDEKLFF	TGTGCCAGCGAGAGGATCGACGAAAAACTGTTTTTT
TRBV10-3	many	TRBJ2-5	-	CAISDGSLVKTQYF	TGTGCCATCAGTGACGGGTCCTTGGTAAAGACCCAGTACTTC
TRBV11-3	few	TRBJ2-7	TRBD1	CASSSDRGASYEQYF	TGTGCCAGCAGCTCCGACAGGGGGGCCTCCTACGAGCAGTACTTC
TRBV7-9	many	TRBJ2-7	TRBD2	CASSLRGVYEQYF	TGTGCCAGCAGCTTACGGGGGGTCTACGAGCAGTACTTC
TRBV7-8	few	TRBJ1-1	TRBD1	CASSFVTGGPEAFF	TGTGCCAGCAGCTTTGTGACAGGGGGACCTGAAGCTTTCTTT
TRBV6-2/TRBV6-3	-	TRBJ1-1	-	CASSWTVDLNTEAFF	TGTGCCAGCAGCTGGACAGTCGACCTGAACACTGAAGCTTTCTTT
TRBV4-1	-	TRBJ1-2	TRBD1	CASSQDGRQGAEDYGYTF	TGCGCCAGCAGCCAAGATGGTCGGCAGGGGGCGGAGGACTATGGCTACACCTTC
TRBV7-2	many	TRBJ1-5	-	CASSLAGILGQPQHF	TGTGCCAGCAGCTTAGCAGGGATCCTCGGTCAGCCCCAGCATTTT
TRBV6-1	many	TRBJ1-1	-	CASSAGTPFF	TGTGCCAGCAGCGCCGGGACACCCTTCTTT
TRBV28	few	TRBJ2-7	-	CASSLRAGPDSYEQYF	TGTGCCAGCAGTCTAAGGGCAGGCCCCGACTCCTACGAGCAGTACTTC
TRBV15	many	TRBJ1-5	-	CATSRDLAESNQPQHF	TGTGCCACCAGCAGAGATTTGGCCGAAAGCAATCAGCCCCAGCATTTT
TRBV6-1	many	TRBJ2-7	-	CASSEAPVPSYEQYF	TGTGCCAGCAGTGAAGCTCCGGTTCCCTCCTACGAGCAGTACTTC
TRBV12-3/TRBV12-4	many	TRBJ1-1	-	CASSPEWSYTEAFF	TGTGCCAGCAGTCCCGAGTGGTCGTACACTGAAGCTTTCTTT
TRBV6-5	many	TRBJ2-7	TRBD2	CASSYEGTSHEQYF	TGTGCCAGCAGTTACGAAGGGACTAGTCACGAGCAGTACTTC
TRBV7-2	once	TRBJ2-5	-	CASSSRITQRETQYF	TGTGCCAGCAGCTCCCGGATCACTCAGAGGGAGACCCAGTACTTC
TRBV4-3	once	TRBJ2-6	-	CASARGDEDVVLTF	TGCGCCAGTGCGAGGGGGGACGAGGACGTCGTCCTGACTTTC
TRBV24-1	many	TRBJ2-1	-	CATSDFGGREQFF	TGTGCCACCAGTGATTTCGGGGGCCGGGAGCAGTTCTTC
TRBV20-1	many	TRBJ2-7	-	CSAPISGEGADEQYF	TGCAGTGCTCCAATTTCGGGGGAGGGGGCCGACGAGCAGTACTTC
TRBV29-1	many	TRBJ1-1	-	CSVETVNTEAFF	TGCAGCGTCGAGACAGTGAACACTGAAGCTTTCTTT
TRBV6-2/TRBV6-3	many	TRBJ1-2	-	CASSYFQGDYGYTF	TGTGCCAGCAGTTACTTCCAGGGAGACTATGGCTACACCTTC
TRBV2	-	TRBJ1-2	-	CASKDDGYGYTF	TGTGCCAGCAAGGACGACGGCTATGGCTACACCTTC
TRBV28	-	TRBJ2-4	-	CASTDPQGRDIQYF	TGTGCCAGCACCGACCCACAGGGACGGGACATTCAGTACTTC
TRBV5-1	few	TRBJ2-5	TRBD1	CASSGGQGKQETQYF	TGCGCCAGCAGCGGGGGACAGGGGAAGCAAGAGACCCAGTACTTC
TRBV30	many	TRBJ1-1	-	CAWSRRGTEAFF	TGTGCCTGGAGTAGACGAGGTACTGAAGCTTTCTTT
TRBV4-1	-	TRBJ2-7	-	CASSQTDESYEQYF	TGCGCCAGCAGCCAAACGGACGAATCCTACGAGCAGTACTTC
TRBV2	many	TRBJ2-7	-	CASSEVVGGNYEQYF	TGTGCCAGCAGTGAAGTGGTGGGAGGCAACTACGAGCAGTACTTC